The following is a T cell receptor (beta chain) sequence with its context. This clone has just one count. Its antigen is not yet known. There are no base qualities to consult, and no much larger clone falls within one base. The sample belongs to a study of control samples from healthy donors and cancer patients (dated by TCRdb to 2019 to 2021). The library was generated by the immunoSEQ multiplex PCR assay. TCRdb stores this immuneACCESS table with in-frame sequences only. Part of the clones is absent; in the studies checked, under half of the shortfall reflects unresolved V genes, and no reason is known for the rest. Recorded for this sample are some 100,000 clones; 85% to 90% of them occurred a single time. The ten largest make up 13% to 15% of the sample. From the cysteine through the phenylalanine, the CDR3 covers 15 amino acids. The only DNA kept is the CDR3, 45 bases in frame from the first base. Here V drops 2 bases and J drops 4 bases, and the junction holds 8 bases not matched to any gene. Based on the germline V gene (reference sequence), the CDR1 and CDR2 sequences are SGHKS and YYEKEE.

This sequence was found in a young man in good health. The V and J segments used are TRBV5-5 and TRBJ1-1; 7 middle bases align to TRBD1. Sequencing was carried out using blood. CDR3 region: CASSFQLTGVTEAFF. The nucleotides read TGTGCCAGCAGCTTCCAGTTAACAGGGGTCACTGAAGCTTTCTTT.